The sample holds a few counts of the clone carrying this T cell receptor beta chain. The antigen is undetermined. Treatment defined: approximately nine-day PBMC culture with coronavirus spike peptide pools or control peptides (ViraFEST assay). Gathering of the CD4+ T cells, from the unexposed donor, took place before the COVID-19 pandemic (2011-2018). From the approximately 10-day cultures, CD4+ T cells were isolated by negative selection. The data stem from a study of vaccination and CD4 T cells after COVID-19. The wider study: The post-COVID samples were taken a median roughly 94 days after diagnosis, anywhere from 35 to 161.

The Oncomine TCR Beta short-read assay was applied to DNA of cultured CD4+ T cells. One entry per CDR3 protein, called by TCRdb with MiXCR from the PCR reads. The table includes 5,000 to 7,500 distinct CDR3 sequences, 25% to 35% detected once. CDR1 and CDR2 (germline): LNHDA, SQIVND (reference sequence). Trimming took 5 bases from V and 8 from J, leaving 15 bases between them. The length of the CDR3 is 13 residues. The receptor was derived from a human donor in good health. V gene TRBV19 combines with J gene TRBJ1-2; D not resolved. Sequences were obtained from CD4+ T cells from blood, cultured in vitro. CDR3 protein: CASSRVPLPGYTF. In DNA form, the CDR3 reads TGTGCCAGTAGTCGGGTCCCCCTCCCGGGCTACACCTTC.